The clone carrying this TCR beta chain has a single count. Its antigen is as yet unknown. This sample is part of a study of cytomegalovirus exposure and HLA in healthy donors. Study-wide results and caveats: A later analysis by the authors found several of the most significant clusters apparently linked to common viral pathogens. An analysis done earlier found most TCR beta V segments productive about 90% or about 30% of the time. Some segments of the V type, notably TRBV6-2 and TRBV6-3, were excluded as indistinguishable. Later analysis associated a missense DCLRE1C variant with TCR beta V- and J-gene trimming.

Per the germline V gene, CDR1 is SNHLY and CDR2 is FYNNEI. V gave up 6 bases and J gave up 10 bases, with 12 bases separating them. This CDR3 is 11 amino acids long. The PCR employed 60 Vbeta primers together with 13 Jbeta primers. Generated by immunoSEQ multiplex PCR, the TCRdb table keeps only in-frame clones and is missing some. Of 150,000 to 200,000 clones listed, around 81% are singletons. The sample taken for sequencing was PBMCs. This TCR was sampled from a woman in her 30s in good health and CMV-seropositive. The chain couples TRBV2 to TRBJ1-1; maybe TRBD1 (6 bases). The CDR3 protein is CASRGASGAFF. In DNA form, the CDR3 reads TGTGCCAGCAGGGGGGCCTCGGGAGCTTTCTTT.